Following are 6 T cell receptor beta chains from one sample sequenced in a study of blood T cell repertoires in COVID-19. The table came from immunoSEQ multiplex PCR; TCRdb's copy has only in-frame clones and leaves some out. Of approximately 170,000 clones in the sample, approximately 90% were seen once. The sequenced material came from peripheral blood. All receptors derive from a man aged 60 to 75 with acute or convalescent COVID-19.

The chain is built from TRBV7-3 and TRBJ2-2; no firm D call. The CDR3 length is 12 residues. With 5 bases removed from V and 2 bases from J, the gap between germline ends came to 3 bases. CDR1 SGHTA and CDR2 FQGTGA come from the germline V gene. In nucleotides, the CDR3 is TGTGCCAGCAGCCTAAACACCGGGGAGCTGTTTTTT. Translating it yields CASSLNTGELFF.

This rearrangement joins TRBV5-1 to TRBJ1-2, with 7 bases identical to TRBD1. This CDR3 contains 15 residues. Germline CDR1 reads SGHRS; CDR2 reads YFSETQ. V was pared by 7 bases and J by 4 bases, with 13 bases of the junction left unmatched. CDR3 protein: CASGTNKQGVYGYTF. For the CDR3, the DNA is TGCGCCAGCGGAACGAATAAGCAGGGGGTCTATGGCTACACCTTC.

This chain joins TRBV6-1 and TRBJ1-2, with D perhaps TRBD1 (5 bases). Germline lookup yields CDR1 MNHNS and CDR2 SASEGT. This CDR3 has 15 residues. V was cut by 1 base and J by 4 bases, with 13 bases left in between. This CDR3 reads CASSEGLGGSYGYTF. Written as DNA, the CDR3 is TGTGCCAGCAGTGAAGGGCTGGGGGGGAGCTATGGCTACACCTTC.

This chain uses TRBV19 with TRBJ1-2, with D hard to call. V was pared by 5 bases and J by 7 bases, with 8 bases between. This CDR3 region has 11 residues. From germline, CDR1 is LNHDA and CDR2 SQIVND (reference sequence). CDR3 bases: TGTGCCAGTAGTTGGAGATCTGGCTACACCTTC. This translates into CASSWRSGYTF.

V gene TRBV6-2 or TRBV6-3 combines with J gene TRBJ1-5, with 7 bases identical to TRBD1. This CDR3 comprises 14 residues. V lost 3 bases, J lost 6 bases, and 5 bases stayed unmatched. Germline V CDR1 and CDR2: MNHEY, SVGEGT. The CDR3 sequence: CASSYTGAVQPQHF. DNA of the CDR3: TGTGCCAGCAGTTATACAGGGGCCGTTCAGCCCCAGCATTTT.

The V gene is TRBV27, the J gene TRBJ2-7; D is perhaps TRBD2 (5 bases). CDR1 is MNHEY, CDR2 SMNVEV, per germline (reference sequence). This CDR3 has 13 residues. V lost 5 bases and J 3 bases, leaving 11 bases between the germline ends. The CDR3 is CASSLGVGYEQYV. Written as DNA, the CDR3 is TGTGCCAGCAGTCTGGGAGTGGGCTACGAGCAGTACGTC.